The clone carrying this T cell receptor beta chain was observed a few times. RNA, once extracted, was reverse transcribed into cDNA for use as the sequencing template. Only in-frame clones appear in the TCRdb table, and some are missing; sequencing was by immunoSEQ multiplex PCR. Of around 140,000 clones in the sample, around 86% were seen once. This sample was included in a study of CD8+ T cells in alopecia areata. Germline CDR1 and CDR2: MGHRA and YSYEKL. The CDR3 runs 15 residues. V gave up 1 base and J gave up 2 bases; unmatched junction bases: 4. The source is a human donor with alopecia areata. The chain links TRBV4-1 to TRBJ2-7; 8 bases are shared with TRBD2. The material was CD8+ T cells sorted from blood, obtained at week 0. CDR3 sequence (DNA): TGCGCCAGCAGCCAAGTCCTAGCGGGCACCTACGAGCAGTACTTC. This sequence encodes CASSQVLAGTYEQYF.